This T cell receptor beta chain emerged from a study of blood T cell repertoires in COVID-19. Study-wide background: Sites in the United States, Italy and Spain provided acute and convalescent COVID-19 samples. From T cells, B-cell-depleted T cells, or PBMCs came the material, which was cDNA or gDNA.

Authors' methods: Researchers report that nucleated cell counts were estimated from reference gene primer amplification. Produced via immunoSEQ multiplex PCR; TCRdb's table is partial and in-frame only. V, J and clone size are taken as reported in that table, and D and trimming were inferred from the DNA itself. The sample has approximately 250,000 clones; around nine tenths are singletons. V lost 4 bases to trimming and J lost 6 bases, with 16 bases between them. Germline CDR1 is SEHNR and CDR2 is FQNEAQ (reference sequence). CDR3 length: 15 amino acids. Seattle participants joined during active infection and were tracked over time.

The source of this sequence is a man aged 30 to 45 with COVID-19, enrolled during active disease. The sample comprised peripheral blood. V and J are TRBV7-9 and TRBJ1-5; D possibly corresponds to TRBD1 (6 bases). For the CDR3, the DNA is TGTGCCAGCAGCTACCGGGGGGGCGTGGGTCAGCCCCAGCATTTT. Encoded protein: CASSYRGGVGQPQHF.